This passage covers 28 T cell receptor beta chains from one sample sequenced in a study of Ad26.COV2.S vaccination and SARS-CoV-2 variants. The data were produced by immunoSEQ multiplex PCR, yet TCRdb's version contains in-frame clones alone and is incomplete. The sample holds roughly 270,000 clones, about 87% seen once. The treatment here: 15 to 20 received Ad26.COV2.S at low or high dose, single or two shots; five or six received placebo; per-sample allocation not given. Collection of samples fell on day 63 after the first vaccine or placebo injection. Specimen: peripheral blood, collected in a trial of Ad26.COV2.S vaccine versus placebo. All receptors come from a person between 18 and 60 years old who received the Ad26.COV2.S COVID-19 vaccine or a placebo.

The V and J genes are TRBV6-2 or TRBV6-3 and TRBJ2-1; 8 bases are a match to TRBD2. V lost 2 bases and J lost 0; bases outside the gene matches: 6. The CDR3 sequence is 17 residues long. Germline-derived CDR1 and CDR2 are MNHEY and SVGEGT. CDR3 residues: CASSYLGGGTSYNEQFF. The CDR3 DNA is TGTGCCAGCAGTTACCTTGGCGGGGGGACCTCCTACAATGAGCAGTTCTTC.

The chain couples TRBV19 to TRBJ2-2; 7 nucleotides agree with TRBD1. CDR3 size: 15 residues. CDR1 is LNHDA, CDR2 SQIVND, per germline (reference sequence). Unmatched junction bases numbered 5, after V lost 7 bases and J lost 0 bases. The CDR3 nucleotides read TGTGCCAGTACCACGGGACAGTCGAACACCGGGGAGCTGTTTTTT. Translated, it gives CASTTGQSNTGELFF.

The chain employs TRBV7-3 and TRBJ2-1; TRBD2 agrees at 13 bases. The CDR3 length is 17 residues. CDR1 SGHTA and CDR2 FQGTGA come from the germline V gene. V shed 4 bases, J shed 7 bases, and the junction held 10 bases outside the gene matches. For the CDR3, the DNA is TGTGCCAGCAGCTCCCCCTGGGGGACTAGCGGGGTGAATGAGCAGTTCTTC. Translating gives CASSSPWGTSGVNEQFF. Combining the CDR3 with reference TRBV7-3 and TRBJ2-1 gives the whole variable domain GAGVSQTPSNKVTEKGKYVELRCDPISGHTALYWYRQSLGQGPEFLIYFQGTGAADDSGLPNDRFFAVRPEGSVSTLKIQRTERGDSAVYLCASSSPWGTSGVNEQFFGPGTRLTVL.

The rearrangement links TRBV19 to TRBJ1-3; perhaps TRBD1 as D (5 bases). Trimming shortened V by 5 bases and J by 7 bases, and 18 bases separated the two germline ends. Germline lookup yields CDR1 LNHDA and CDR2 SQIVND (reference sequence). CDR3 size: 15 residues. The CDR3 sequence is CASSRGRSGGNTIYF. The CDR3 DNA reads TGTGCCAGTAGTCGCGGGCGGTCTGGGGGGAACACCATATATTTT.

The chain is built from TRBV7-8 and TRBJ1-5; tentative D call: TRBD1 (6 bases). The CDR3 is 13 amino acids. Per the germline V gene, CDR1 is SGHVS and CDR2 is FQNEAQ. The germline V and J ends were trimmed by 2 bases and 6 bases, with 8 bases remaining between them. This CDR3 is CASSLQQGQPQHF. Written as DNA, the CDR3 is TGTGCCAGCAGCTTACAACAGGGTCAGCCCCAGCATTTT.

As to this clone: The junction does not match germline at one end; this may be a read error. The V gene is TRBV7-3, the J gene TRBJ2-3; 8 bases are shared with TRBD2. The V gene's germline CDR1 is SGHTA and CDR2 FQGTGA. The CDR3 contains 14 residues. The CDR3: CASSLAGSTDTQYF. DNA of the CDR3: TGCGCCAGCAGCTTAGCGGGGAGCACAGATACGCAGTATTTT.

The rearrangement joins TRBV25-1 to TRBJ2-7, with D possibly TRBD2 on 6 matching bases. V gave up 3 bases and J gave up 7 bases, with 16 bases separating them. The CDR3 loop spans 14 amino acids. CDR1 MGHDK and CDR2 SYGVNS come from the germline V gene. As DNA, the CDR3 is TGTGCCAGCAGTGAGTGGGAGACTAGTGAGGAGCAGTACTTC. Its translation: CASSEWETSEEQYF.

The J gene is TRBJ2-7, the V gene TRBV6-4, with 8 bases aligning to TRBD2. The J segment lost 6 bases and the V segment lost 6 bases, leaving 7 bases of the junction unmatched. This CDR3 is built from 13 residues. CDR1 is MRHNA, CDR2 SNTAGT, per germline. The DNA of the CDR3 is TGTGCCAGCAGCCGCGACGCGGGAGGCGAGCAGTACTTC. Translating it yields CASSRDAGGEQYF.

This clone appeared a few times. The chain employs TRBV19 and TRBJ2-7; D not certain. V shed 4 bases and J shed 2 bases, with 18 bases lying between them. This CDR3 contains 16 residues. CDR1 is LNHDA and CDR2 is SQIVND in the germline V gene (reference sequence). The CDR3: CASSKRTRTATYEQYF. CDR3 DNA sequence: TGTGCCAGTAGTAAGAGGACCCGGACGGCCACCTACGAGCAGTACTTC.

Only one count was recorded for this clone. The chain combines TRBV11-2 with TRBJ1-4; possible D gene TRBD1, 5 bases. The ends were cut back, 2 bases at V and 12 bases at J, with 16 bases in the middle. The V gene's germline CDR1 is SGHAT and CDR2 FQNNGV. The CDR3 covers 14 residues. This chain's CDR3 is CASSLLGREGELFF. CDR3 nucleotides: TGTGCCAGCAGCTTATTGGGCAGGGAGGGAGAACTGTTTTTT.

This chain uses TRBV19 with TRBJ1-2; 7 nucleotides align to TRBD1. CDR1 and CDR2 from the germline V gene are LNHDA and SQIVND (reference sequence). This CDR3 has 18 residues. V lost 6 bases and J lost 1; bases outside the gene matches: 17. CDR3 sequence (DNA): TGTGCCAGTAGCAAGGATCTTGCAACGACAGGGAATAACTATGGCTACACCTTC. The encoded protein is CASSKDLATTGNNYGYTF.

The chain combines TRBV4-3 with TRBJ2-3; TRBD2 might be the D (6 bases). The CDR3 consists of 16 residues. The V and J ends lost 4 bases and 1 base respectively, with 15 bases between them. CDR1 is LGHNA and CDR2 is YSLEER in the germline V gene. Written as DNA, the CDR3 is TGCGCCAGCAGCCGTTGGATCGGGGGACGCACAGATACGCAGTATTTT. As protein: CASSRWIGGRTDTQYF.

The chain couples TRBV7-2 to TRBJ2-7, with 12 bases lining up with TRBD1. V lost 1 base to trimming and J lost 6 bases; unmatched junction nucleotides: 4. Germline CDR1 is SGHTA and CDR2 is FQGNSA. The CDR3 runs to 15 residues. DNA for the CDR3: TGTGCCAGCAGCTTAGGGGGACAGGGGGCGCCCGAGCAGTACTTC. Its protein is CASSLGGQGAPEQYF.

The CDR3 spells CSVEADGYEQYF. The CDR3 DNA is TGCAGCGTTGAAGCCGACGGGTACGAGCAGTACTTC. The chain has TRBV29-1 and TRBJ2-7, with no clear D. Trimming cost V 1 base and J 4 bases, with 8 bases left between them. Germline V gene data show CDR1 as SQVTM and CDR2 as ANQGSEA. The CDR3 contains 12 residues.

The chain's CDR3 is CASSLAQGHYGYTF. DNA of the CDR3: TGTGCCAGCAGCTTAGCGCAGGGTCACTATGGCTACACCTTC. V usage is TRBV7-2 and J usage is TRBJ1-2, with TRBD1 as a possible D gene (5 bases). The CDR3 is made up of 14 amino acids. V gave up 0 bases and J gave up 3 bases, with 8 bases separating them. Per the germline V gene, CDR1 is SGHTA and CDR2 is FQGNSA.

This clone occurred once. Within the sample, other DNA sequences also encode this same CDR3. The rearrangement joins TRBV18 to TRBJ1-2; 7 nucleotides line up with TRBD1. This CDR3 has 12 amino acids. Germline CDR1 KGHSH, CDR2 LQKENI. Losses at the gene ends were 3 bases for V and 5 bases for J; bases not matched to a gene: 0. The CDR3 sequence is CASSPGQYGYTF. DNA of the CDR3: TGTGCCAGCTCACCGGGACAGTATGGCTACACCTTC.

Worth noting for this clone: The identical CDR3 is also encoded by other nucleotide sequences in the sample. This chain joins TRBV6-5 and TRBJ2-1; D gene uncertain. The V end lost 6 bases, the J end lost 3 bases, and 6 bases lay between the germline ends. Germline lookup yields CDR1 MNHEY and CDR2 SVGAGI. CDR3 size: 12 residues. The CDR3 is CASSPDYNEQFF. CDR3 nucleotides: TGTGCCAGCAGCCCAGACTACAATGAGCAGTTCTTC.

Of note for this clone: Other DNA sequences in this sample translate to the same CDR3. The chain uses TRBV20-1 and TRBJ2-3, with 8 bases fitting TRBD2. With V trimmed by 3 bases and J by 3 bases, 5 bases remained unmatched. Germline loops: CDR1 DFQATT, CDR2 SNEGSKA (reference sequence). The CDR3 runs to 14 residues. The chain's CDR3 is CSASGASGTDTQYF. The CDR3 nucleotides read TGCAGTGCTAGTGGCGCTAGCGGGACAGATACGCAGTATTTT.

CDR3 nucleotide sequence: TGTGCCAGCAGCGTATCCGTAGGGAACACCTACGAGCAGTACTTC. This gives the protein CASSVSVGNTYEQYF. The rearrangement joins TRBV9 to TRBJ2-7; D unclear. Germline CDR1 SGDLS, CDR2 YYNGEE. This CDR3 comprises 15 residues. The V end was cut by 1 base, the J end by 2 bases, with 13 bases between.

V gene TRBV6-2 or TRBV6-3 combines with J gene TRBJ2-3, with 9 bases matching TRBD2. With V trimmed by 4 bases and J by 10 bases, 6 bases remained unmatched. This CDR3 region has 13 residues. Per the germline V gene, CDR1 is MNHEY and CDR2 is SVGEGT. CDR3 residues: CASSSSGAPPQYF. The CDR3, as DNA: TGTGCCAGCAGTTCTAGCGGGGCTCCTCCGCAGTATTTT.

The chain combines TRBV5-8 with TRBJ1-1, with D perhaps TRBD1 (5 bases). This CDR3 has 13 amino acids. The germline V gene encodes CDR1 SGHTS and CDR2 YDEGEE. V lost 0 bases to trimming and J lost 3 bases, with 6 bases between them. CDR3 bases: TGTGCCAGCAGCTTGGGCAGGGACACTGAAGCTTTCTTT. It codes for CASSLGRDTEAFF.

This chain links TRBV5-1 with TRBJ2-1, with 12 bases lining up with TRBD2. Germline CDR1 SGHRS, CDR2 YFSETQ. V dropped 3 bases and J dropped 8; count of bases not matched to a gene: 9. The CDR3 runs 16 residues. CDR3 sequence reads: CASSYGLAGKSDEQFF. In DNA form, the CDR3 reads TGCGCCAGCAGCTACGGACTAGCGGGAAAATCCGATGAGCAGTTCTTC.

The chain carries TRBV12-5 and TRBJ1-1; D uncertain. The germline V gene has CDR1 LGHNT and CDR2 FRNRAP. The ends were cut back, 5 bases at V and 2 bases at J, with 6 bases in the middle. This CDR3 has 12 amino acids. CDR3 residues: CASGKDNTEAFF. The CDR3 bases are TGTGCTAGTGGTAAAGACAACACTGAAGCTTTCTTT.

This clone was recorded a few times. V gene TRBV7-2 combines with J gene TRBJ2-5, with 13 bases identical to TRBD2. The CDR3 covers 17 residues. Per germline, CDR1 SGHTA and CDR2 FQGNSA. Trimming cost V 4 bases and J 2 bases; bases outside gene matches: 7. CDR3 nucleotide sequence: TGTGCCAGCAGCTCTACTAGCGGGAGGGTCCTTCAAGAGACCCAGTACTTC. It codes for CASSSTSGRVLQETQYF. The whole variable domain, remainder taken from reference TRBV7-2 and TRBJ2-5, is GAGVSQSPSNKVTEKGKDVELRCDPISGHTALYWYRQSLGQGLEFLIYFQGNSAPDKSGLPSDRFSAERTGGSVSTLTIQRTQQEDSAVYLCASSSTSGRVLQETQYFGPGTRLLVL.

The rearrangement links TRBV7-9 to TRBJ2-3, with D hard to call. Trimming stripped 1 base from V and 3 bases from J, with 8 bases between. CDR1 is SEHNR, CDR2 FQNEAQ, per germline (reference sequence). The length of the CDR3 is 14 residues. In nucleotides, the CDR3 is TGTGCCAGCAGCTTAGGGGGAATTACAGATACGCAGTATTTT. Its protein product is CASSLGGITDTQYF.

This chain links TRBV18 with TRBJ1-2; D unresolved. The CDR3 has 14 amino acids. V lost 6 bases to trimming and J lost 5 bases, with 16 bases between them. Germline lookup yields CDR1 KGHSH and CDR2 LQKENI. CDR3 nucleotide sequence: TGTGCCAGCTCCCTATCTCAAGAGGGTTATGGCTACACCTTC. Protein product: CASSLSQEGYGYTF.

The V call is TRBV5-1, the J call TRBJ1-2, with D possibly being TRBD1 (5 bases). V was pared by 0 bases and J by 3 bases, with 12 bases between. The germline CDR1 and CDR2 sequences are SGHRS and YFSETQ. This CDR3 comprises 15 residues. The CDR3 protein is CASSLGQGSDYGYTF. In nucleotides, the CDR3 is TGCGCCAGCAGCTTGGGGCAGGGCTCCGACTATGGCTACACCTTC.

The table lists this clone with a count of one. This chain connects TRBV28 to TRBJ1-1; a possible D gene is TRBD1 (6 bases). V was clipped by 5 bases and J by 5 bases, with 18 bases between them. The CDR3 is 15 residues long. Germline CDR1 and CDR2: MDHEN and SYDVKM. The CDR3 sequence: CASSQPGVLGTEAFF. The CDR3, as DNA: TGTGCCAGCAGTCAACCAGGGGTTTTGGGGACTGAAGCTTTCTTT.